The entry below describes one T cell receptor beta chain. The source of the sample is a study of blood T cell repertoires in COVID-19. Study-wide background: The United States, Italy and Spain were the sources of the acute and convalescent COVID-19 samples. The cDNA or gDNA used as material had been derived from T cells, B-cell-depleted T cells, or PBMCs.

Using immunoSEQ multiplex PCR, the repertoire was profiled, and TCRdb retains in-frame clones only, with some absent. The sample comprises roughly 57,000 clones, about 87% of which are singletons, and about 7% rests with the top ten. J was trimmed by 6 bases and V by 7 bases; bases with no gene match: 2. Per germline, CDR1 SNHLY and CDR2 FYNNEI. The CDR3 is 13 amino acids. The sequence derives from a man in his sixties with active or convalescent COVID-19. Material for sequencing was peripheral blood. The rearrangement links TRBV2 to TRBJ1-6, with 8 bases aligning to TRBD1. The CDR3 DNA reads TGTGCCAGCAACGGACAGGGTAATTCACCCCTCCACTTT. Its protein product is CASNGQGNSPLHF.